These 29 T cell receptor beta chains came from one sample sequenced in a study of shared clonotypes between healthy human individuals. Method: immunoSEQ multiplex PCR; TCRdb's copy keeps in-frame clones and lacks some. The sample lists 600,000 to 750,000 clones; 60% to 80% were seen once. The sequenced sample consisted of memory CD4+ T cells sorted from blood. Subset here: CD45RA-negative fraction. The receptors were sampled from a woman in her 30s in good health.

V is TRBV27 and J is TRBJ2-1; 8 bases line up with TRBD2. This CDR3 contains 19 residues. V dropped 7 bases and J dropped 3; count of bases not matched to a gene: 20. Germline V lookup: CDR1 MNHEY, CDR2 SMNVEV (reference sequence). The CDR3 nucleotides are TGTGCCAGCAAGCCCGAACAGAGTAGAAGCGGGAGCGTCTACAATGAGCAGTTCTTC. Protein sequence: CASKPEQSRSGSVYNEQFF.

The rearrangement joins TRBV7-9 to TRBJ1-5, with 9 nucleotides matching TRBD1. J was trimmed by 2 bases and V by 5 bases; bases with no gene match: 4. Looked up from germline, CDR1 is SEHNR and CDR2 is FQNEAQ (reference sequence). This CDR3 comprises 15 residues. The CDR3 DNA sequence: TGTGCCAGCAGCGCGGGACAGGGAGGCAATCAGCCCCAGCATTTT. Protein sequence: CASSAGQGGNQPQHF.

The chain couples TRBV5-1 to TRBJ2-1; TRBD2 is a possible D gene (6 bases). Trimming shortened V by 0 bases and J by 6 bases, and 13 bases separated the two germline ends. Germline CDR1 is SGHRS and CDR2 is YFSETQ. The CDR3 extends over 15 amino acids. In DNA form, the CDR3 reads TGCGCCAGCAGCTTGGCCCCTAGCGTCACCAATGAGCAGTTCTTC. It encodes CASSLAPSVTNEQFF. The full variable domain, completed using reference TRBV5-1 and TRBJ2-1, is KAGVTQTPRYLIKTRGQQVTLSCSPISGHRSVSWYQQTPGQGLQFLFEYFSETQRNKGNFPGRFSGRQFSNSRSEMNVSTLELGDSALYLCASSLAPSVTNEQFFGPGTRLTVL.

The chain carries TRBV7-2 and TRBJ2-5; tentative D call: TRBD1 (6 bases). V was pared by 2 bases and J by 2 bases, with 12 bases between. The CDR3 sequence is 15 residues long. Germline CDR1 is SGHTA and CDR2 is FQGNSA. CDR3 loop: CASSLQGLTQETQYF. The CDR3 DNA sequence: TGTGCCAGCAGCTTACAGGGGCTTACACAAGAGACCCAGTACTTC.

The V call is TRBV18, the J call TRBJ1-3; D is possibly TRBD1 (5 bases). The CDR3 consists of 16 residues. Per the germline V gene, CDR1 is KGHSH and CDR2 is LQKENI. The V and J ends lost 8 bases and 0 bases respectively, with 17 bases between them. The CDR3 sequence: CASARDGLSSGNTIYF. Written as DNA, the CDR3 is TGTGCCAGCGCAAGGGACGGACTCAGCTCTGGAAACACCATATATTTT.

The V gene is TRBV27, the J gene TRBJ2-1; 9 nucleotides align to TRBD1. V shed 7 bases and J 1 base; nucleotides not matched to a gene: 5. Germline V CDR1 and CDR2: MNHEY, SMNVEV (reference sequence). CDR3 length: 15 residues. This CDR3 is CASTQTGGSYNEQFF. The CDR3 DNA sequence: TGTGCCAGCACCCAGACAGGGGGATCCTACAATGAGCAGTTCTTC.

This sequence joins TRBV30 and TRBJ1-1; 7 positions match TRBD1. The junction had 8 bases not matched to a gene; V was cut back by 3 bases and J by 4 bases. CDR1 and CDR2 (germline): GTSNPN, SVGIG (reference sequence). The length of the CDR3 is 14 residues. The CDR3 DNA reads TGTGCCTGGAGCAAGGGGGCCAAGGGCACTGAAGCTTTCTTT. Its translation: CAWSKGAKGTEAFF.

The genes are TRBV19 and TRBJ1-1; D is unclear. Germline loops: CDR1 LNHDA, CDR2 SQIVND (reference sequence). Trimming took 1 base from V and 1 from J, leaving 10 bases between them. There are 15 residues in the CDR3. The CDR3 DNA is TGTGCCAGTAGTATAGCGCAGAGAGAGAACACTGAAGCTTTCTTT. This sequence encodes CASSIAQRENTEAFF.

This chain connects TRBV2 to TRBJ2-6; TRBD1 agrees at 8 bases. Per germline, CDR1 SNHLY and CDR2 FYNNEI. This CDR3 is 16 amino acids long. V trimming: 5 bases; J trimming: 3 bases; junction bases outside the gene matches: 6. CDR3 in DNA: TGTGCCAGCAGTCCGACAGGGGCGGGTGGGGCCAACGTCCTGACTTTC. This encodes CASSPTGAGGANVLTF.

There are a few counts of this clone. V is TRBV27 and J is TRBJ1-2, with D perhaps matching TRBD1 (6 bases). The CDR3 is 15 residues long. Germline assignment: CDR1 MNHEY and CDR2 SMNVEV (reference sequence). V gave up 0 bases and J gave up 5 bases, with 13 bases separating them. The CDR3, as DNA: TGTGCCAGCAGTTTATCGCTTCCAGGGGTTTATGGCTACACCTTC. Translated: CASSLSLPGVYGYTF.

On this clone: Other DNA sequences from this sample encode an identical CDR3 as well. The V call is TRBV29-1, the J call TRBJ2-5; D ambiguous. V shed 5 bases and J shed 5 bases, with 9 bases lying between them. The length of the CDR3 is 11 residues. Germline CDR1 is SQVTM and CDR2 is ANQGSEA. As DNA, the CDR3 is TGCAGCGTTTCGGAAGGGGAGACCCAGTACTTC. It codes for CSVSEGETQYF.

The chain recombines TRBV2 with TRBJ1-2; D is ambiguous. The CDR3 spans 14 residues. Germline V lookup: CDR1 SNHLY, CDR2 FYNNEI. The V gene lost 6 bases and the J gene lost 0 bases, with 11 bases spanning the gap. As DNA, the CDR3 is TGTGCCAGCAGCATAGGTGGTGCTAACTATGGCTACACCTTC. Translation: CASSIGGANYGYTF.

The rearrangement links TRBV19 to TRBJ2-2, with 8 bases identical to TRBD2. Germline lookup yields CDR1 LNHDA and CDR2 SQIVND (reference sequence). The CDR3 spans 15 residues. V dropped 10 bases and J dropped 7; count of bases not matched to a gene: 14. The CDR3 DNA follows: TGTGCCACCTCCAGCCGGGAGGGGTTCGGCGGGGAGCTGTTTTTT. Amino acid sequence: CATSSREGFGGELFF.

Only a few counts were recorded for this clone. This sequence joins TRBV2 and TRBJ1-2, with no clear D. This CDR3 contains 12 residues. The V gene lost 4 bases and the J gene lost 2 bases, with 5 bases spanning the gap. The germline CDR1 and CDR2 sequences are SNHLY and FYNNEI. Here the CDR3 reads CASSADNYGYTF. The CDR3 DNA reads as TGTGCCAGCAGTGCAGACAACTATGGCTACACCTTC.

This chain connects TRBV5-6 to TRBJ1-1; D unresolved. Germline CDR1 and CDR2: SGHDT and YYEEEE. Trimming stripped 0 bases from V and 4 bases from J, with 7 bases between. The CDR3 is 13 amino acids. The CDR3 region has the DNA TGTGCCAGCAGCTTGGAATGGGCCACTGAAGCTTTCTTT. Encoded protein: CASSLEWATEAFF.

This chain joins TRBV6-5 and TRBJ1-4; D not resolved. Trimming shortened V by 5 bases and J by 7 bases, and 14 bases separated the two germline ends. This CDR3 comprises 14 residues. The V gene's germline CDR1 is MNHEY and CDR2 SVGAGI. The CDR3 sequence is CASSHRDSGEKLFF. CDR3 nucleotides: TGTGCCAGCAGTCACCGGGATAGCGGTGAAAAACTGTTTTTT.

CDR3 residues: CASTYSLGANYGYTF. The DNA of the CDR3 is TGTGCCAGCACCTACAGTCTAGGAGCTAACTATGGCTACACCTTC. The genes are TRBV4-2 and TRBJ1-2; no reliable D call. This CDR3 has 15 residues. Trimming took off 7 bases at V and 0 bases at J, with 15 bases between the two ends. Germline lookup yields CDR1 LGHNA and CDR2 YNFKEQ.

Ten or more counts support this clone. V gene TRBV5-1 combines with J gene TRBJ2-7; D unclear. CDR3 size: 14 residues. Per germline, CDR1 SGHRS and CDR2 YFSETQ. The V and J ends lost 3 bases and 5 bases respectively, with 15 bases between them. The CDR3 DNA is TGCGCCAGCAGCTCGGATTCTGCGGAACACGAGCAGTACTTC. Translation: CASSSDSAEHEQYF.

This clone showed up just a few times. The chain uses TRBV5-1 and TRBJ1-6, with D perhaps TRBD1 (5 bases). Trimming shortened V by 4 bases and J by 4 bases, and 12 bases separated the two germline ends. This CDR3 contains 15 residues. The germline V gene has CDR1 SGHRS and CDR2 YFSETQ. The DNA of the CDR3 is TGCGCCAGCAGCGGGGCAGACGGGTATAATTCACCCCTCCACTTT. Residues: CASSGADGYNSPLHF. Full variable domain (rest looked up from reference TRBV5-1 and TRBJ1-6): KAGVTQTPRYLIKTRGQQVTLSCSPISGHRSVSWYQQTPGQGLQFLFEYFSETQRNKGNFPGRFSGRQFSNSRSEMNVSTLELGDSALYLCASSGADGYNSPLHFGNGTRLTVT.

CDR3 sequence reads: CASSLGAWWGSGRPEQYF. In DNA, the CDR3 is TGTGCCAGCAGTTTGGGGGCCTGGTGGGGTAGCGGGAGGCCGGAGCAGTACTTC. This chain joins TRBV28 and TRBJ2-7; TRBD2 aligns across 10 bases. V lost 3 bases to trimming and J lost 7 bases; unmatched junction nucleotides: 18. The CDR3 has 18 amino acids. Germline CDR1 MDHEN, CDR2 SYDVKM.

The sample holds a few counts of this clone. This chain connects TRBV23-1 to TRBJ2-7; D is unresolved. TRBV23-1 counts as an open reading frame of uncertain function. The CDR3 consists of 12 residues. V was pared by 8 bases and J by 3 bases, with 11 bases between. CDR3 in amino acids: CASSLLGYEQYF. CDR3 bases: TGCGCCAGCTCCCTACTCGGCTACGAGCAGTACTTC.

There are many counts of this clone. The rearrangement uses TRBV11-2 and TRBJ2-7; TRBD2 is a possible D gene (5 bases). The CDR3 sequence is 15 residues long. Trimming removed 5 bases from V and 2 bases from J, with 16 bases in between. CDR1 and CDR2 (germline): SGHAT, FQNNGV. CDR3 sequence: CASSRGRHGTYEQYF. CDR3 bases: TGTGCCAGCAGCCGGGGTAGACACGGGACCTACGAGCAGTACTTC.

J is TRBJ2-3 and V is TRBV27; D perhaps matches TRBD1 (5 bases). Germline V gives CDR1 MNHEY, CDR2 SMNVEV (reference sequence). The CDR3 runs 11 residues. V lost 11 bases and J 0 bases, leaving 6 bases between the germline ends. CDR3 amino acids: CAAGSTDTQYF. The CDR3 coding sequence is TGTGCCGCAGGGAGCACAGATACGCAGTATTTT.

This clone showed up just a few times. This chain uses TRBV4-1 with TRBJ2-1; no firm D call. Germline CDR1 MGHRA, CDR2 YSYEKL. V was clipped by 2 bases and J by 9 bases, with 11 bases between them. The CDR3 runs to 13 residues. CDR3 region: CASSQSRVREQFF. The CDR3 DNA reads TGCGCCAGCAGCCAATCTAGGGTCCGTGAGCAGTTCTTC.

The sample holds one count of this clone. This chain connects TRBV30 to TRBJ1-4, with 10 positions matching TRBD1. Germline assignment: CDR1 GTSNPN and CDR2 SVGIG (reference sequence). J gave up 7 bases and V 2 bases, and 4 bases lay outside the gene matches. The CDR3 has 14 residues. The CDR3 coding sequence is TGTGCCTGGAGTTTCGGGACAGGGGTTGAAAAACTGTTTTTT. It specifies CAWSFGTGVEKLFF.

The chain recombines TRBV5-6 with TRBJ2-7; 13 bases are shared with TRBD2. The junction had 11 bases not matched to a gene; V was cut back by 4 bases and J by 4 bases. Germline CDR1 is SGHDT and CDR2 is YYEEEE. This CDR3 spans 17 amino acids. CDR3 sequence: CASSPGLAGVAVYEQYF. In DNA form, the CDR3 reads TGTGCCAGCAGCCCCGGACTAGCGGGAGTGGCGGTATACGAGCAGTACTTC.

The CDR3 sequence is CASSQNLIPGQGNTEAFF. In DNA, the CDR3 is TGCGCCAGCAGCCAGAATCTAATACCGGGACAGGGAAACACTGAAGCTTTCTTT. The chain employs TRBV4-1 and TRBJ1-1; 9 bases line up with TRBD1. The CDR3 has 18 amino acids. The germline CDR1 and CDR2 sequences are MGHRA and YSYEKL. With 3 bases clipped from V and 2 bases from J, the junction kept 13 bases outside the gene matches.

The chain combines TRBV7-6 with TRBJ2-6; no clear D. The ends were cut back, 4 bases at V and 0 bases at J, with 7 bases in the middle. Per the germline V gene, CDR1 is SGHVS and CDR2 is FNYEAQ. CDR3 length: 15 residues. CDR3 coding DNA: TGTGCCAGCAGCTCCGGTTTCTCTGGGGCCAACGTCCTGACTTTC. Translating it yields CASSSGFSGANVLTF.

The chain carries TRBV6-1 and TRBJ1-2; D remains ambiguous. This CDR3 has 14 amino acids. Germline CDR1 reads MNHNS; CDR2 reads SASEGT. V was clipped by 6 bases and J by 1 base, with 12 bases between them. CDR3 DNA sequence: TGTGCCAGCAGAAGAAACAAGAATAACTATGGCTACACCTTC. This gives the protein CASRRNKNNYGYTF.